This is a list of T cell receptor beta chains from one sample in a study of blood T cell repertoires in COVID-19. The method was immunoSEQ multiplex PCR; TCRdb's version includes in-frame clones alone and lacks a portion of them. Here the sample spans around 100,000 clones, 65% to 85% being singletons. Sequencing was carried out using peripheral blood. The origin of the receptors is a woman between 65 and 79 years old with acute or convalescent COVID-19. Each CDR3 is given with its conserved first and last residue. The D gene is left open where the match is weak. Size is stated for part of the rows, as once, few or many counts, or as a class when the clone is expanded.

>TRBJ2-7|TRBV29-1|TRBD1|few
TGCAGCGTTGAAGATCCCGAGGGGGCACCCTACGAGCAGTACTTC
CSVEDPEGAPYEQYF
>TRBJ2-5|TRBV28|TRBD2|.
TGTGCCAGCAGTTTAGAGGCTAGCGGTTCCAAAGAGACCCAGTACTTC
CASSLEASGSKETQYF
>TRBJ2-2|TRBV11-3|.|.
TGTGCCAGCAGCTTAGATTCAGACGGGGAGCTGTTTTTT
CASSLDSDGELFF
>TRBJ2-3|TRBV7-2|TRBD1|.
TGTGCCAGCAGCTTAGAGGGCAGGGGGCAAACAGATACGCAGTATTTT
CASSLEGRGQTDTQYF
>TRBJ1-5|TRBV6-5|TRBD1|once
TGTGCCAGCAAATCGACAGGGGATCAGCCCCAGCATTTT
CASKSTGDQPQHF
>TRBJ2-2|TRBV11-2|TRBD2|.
TGTGCCAGCAGCGCTCTAGCGGGAGGAAACACCGGGGAGCTGTTTTTT
CASSALAGGNTGELFF
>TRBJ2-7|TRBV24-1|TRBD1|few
TGTGCCACCAGTGATTCCCGGGACAGGGGGCCAAGGGGCTCCTACGAGCAGTACTTC
CATSDSRDRGPRGSYEQYF
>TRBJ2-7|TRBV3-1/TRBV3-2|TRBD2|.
TGTGCCAGCGGAACCCAGGGCGGGAGGGCCGTCTACGAGCAGTACTTC
CASGTQGGRAVYEQYF
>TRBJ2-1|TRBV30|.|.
TGTGCCTGGACACTCTCCTACAATGAGCAGTTCTTC
CAWTLSYNEQFF
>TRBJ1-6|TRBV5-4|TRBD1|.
TGTGCCAGCAGAGCCGGGACAGGGGAAAATTCACCCCTCCACTTT
CASRAGTGENSPLHF
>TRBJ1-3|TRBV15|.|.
TGTGCCACCAGCAGAGATGCCCCAGGGACTGGAAACACCATATATTTT
CATSRDAPGTGNTIYF
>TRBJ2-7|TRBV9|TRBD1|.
TGTGCCAGCAGCGTAGGGACAGGGGGCTACTACGAGCAGTACTTC
CASSVGTGGYYEQYF
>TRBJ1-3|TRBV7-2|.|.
TGTGCCAGCAGCTCGGGGACTGCCAACTCTGGAAACACCATATATTTT
CASSSGTANSGNTIYF
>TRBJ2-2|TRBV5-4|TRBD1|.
TGTGCCAGCGCCGTGGGGGGACAGGGGGCCGGGGAGCTGTTTTTT
CASAVGGQGAGELFF
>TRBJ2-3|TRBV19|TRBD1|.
TGTGCCAGTACCCTCTCCGGGACAGGGGCCGGAACGCAGTATTTT
CASTLSGTGAGTQYF
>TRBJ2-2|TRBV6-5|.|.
TGTGCCAGCACCGGGGCTTACGGAGGGGGGGAGCTGTTTTTT
CASTGAYGGGELFF
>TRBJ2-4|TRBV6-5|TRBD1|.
TGTGCCAGTTTTTCCGGGACAGAAAACATTCAGTACTTC
CASFSGTENIQYF
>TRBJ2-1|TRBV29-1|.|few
TGCAGCGTTGATCCGTACAATGAGCAGTTCTTC
CSVDPYNEQFF
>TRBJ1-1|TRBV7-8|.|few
TGTGCCAGCAGCGCCAAAGGGAGGGGGGCCACTGAAGCTTTCTTT
CASSAKGRGATEAFF
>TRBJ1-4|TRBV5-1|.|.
TGCGCCAGCAGCTTGGGTGGTGGGGGCACAACTAATGAAAAACTGTTTTTT
CASSLGGGGTTNEKLFF
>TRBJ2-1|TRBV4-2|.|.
TGTGCCAGCAGCCAAGATTCGGGACTCAAGCAGTTCTTC
CASSQDSGLKQFF
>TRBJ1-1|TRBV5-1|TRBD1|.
TGCGCCAGCAGCTTCTGGGACAGGGGGACTGAAGCTTTCTTT
CASSFWDRGTEAFF
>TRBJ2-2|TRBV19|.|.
TGTGCCAGTAGTATGCAGGGTGGAAACACCGGGGAGCTGTTTTTT
CASSMQGGNTGELFF
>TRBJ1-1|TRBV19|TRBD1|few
TGTGCCAGTGGATTCCCAGGGGGCATGAACACTGAAGCTTTCTTT
CASGFPGGMNTEAFF
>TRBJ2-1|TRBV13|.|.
TGTGCCAGCAGCTTCGGAAGAAGGGGCAATGAGCAGTTCTTC
CASSFGRRGNEQFF
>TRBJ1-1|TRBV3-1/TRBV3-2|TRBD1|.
TGTGCCAGCAGCCCGATCCTAGAGACAGGGGACACTGAAGCTTTCTTT
CASSPILETGDTEAFF
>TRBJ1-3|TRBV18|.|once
TGTGCCAGCTCACCGGGCGGGGCTAACTCTGGAAACACCATATATTTT
CASSPGGANSGNTIYF
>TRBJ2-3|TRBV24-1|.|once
TGTGCCACCAGTGATCCGTCTAGCACAGATACGCAGTATTTT
CATSDPSSTDTQYF
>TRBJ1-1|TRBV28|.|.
TGTGCCAGCAGTTTATTATCAGGGTCGGTCCCTGAAGCTTTCTTT
CASSLLSGSVPEAFF
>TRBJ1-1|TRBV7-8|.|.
TGTGCCAGCAGGCCCATCCTGGGGCTTTCAGGGAACACTGAAGCTTTCTTT
CASRPILGLSGNTEAFF
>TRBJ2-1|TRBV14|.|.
TGTGCCAGCAGCCAAGATGTTGGGCAGGGAAGCGCGGAGCAGTTCTTC
CASSQDVGQGSAEQFF
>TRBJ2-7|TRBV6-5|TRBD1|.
TGTGCCAGCAGCTCAGCAGGGGGCTACGAGCAGTACTTC
CASSSAGGYEQYF
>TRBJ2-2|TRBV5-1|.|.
TGCGCCAGCAGCTTTGAGGGACTGAACACCGGGGAGCTGTTTTTT
CASSFEGLNTGELFF
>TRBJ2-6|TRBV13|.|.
TGTGCCAGCACCCCCGGGGGAGCGGGGGCCAACGTCCTGACTTTC
CASTPGGAGANVLTF
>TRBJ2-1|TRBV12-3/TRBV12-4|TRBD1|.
TGTGCCAGCAGTTTGAACAGGGGCTATGAGCAGTTCTTC
CASSLNRGYEQFF
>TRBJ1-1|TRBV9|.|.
TGTGCCAGCAGCGTAGGTGTGAGGGGGTCCACTGAAGCTTTCTTT
CASSVGVRGSTEAFF
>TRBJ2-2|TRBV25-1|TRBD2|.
TGTGCCAGCAGTCCTAGCGGAGCGAACACCGGGGAGCTGTTTTTT
CASSPSGANTGELFF
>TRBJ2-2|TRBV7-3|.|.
TGTGCCAGCAGTATCAGGGGTTCACAGGAGCTGTTTTTT
CASSIRGSQELFF
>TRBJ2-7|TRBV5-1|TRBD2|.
TGCGCCAGCAGCAGGGAGGGCAGGCTCTCCTACGAGCAGTACTTC
CASSREGRLSYEQYF
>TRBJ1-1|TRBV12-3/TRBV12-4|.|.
TGTGCCACCTCCGAGGATTACACTGAAGCTTTCTTT
CATSEDYTEAFF
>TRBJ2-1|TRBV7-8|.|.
TGTGCCAGCAGCTTAGATCGGGATGCTGAGCAGTTCTTC
CASSLDRDAEQFF
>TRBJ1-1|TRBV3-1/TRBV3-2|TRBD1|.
TGTGCCAGCAGCCCAACCGGGACAGCGAACACTGAAGCTTTCTTT
CASSPTGTANTEAFF
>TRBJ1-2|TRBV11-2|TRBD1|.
TGTGCCAGCAGCACACGCCGGGCAGGGGGCCTAGGTAACTATGGCTACACCTTC
CASSTRRAGGLGNYGYTF
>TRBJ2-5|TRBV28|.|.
TGTGCCAGCAGTTTTTCCAGGGTGGGCGAGACCCAGTACTTC
CASSFSRVGETQYF
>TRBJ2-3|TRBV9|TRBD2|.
TGTGCCAGCAGCGTCCAAACCGGGACTAGCGGAGATACGCAGTATTTT
CASSVQTGTSGDTQYF
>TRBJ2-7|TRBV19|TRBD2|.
TGTGCCAGTAGTCCCAGGGTGACTAGCGGGAGCTACGAGCAGTACTTC
CASSPRVTSGSYEQYF
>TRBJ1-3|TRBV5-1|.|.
TGCGCCAGCAGCTCACAGGGAGCTCTCGGAAACACCATATATTTT
CASSSQGALGNTIYF
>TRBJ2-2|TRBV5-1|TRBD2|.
TGCGCCAGCAGGGGACTAGCGAACACCGGGGAGCTGTTTTTT
CASRGLANTGELFF
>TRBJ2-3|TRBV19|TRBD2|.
TGTGCCAGTAGTATACTAGCGGGAGGCTTAACAGATACGCAGTATTTT
CASSILAGGLTDTQYF
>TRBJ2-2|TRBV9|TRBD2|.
TGTGCCAGCAGCCCCCAGGGTAGCGGGAACTGGGAGCTGTTTTTT
CASSPQGSGNWELFF
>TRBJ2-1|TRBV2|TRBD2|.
TGTGCCAGCAGTGATCTAGCGGGGGGCTACAATGAGCAGTTCTTC
CASSDLAGGYNEQFF
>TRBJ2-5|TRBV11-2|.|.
TGTGCCAGCAGCACGACTCAAGAGACCCAGTACTTC
CASSTTQETQYF
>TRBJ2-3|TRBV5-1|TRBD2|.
TGCGCCAGCAGCTTGTCACTAGCGGGAGGCGCTAGCACAGATACGCAGTATTTT
CASSLSLAGGASTDTQYF
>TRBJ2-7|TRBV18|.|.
TGTGCCAGCTCATCCCGGGACGGCGCAGGGGGGGAGCAGTACTTC
CASSSRDGAGGEQYF
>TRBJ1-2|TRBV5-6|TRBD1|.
TGTGCCAGCAGCAGGGACAGGGCTAGCTATGGCTACACCTTC
CASSRDRASYGYTF